These 28 T cell receptor beta chains were all obtained from the same sample, sequenced in a study of long-term antiretroviral therapy in people with HIV. Researchers ran immunoSEQ v3.0 at survey level. TCRdb's table, derived via immunoSEQ multiplex PCR, lists solely in-frame clones and lacks some. This table has 30,000 to 40,000 clones, approximately 83% appearing once. This material consisted of unsorted PBMCs, taken 0.4 years before starting antiretroviral therapy. Every receptor here comes from a man aged 18 to 30 with HIV.

This chain joins TRBV5-5 and TRBJ2-1; TRBD2 matches at 10 bases. The CDR3 has 17 residues. From germline, CDR1 is SGHKS and CDR2 YYEKEE (reference sequence). J gave up 4 bases and V 4 bases, and 11 bases lay outside the gene matches. Written as DNA, the CDR3 is TGTGCCAGCAGCACATACCCCGGACTAGCGGAATACAATGAGCAGTTCTTC. It encodes CASSTYPGLAEYNEQFF.

The genes are TRBV9 and TRBJ1-3, with TRBD1 matching 7 bases. V lost 3 bases to trimming and J lost 0 bases; unmatched junction nucleotides: 3. The CDR3 length is 15 residues. Germline V gene lookup returns CDR1 SGDLS and CDR2 YYNGEE. CDR3 bases: TGTGCCAGCAGCGGAGGGGACAGCTCTGGAAACACCATATATTTT. The encoded protein is CASSGGDSSGNTIYF.

This rearrangement joins TRBV5-3 to TRBJ2-7, with 9 positions matching TRBD1. TRBV5-3 is classed as an ORF, of uncertain function. The CDR3 loop spans 14 amino acids. V dropped 8 bases and J dropped 3; count of bases not matched to a gene: 9. The CDR3 DNA reads TGTGCCAGCAGCCCGGCGGGACAGGGCTACGAGCAGTACTTC. Amino acid sequence: CASSPAGQGYEQYF.

The gene calls are TRBV29-1 and TRBJ2-7, with 7 nucleotides matching TRBD1. The CDR3 has 13 amino acids. V shed 4 bases, J shed 6 bases, and the junction held 9 bases outside the gene matches. From germline, CDR1 is SQVTM and CDR2 ANQGSEA. The CDR3 sequence is CSVAGTVDGEQYF. DNA for the CDR3: TGCAGCGTTGCCGGGACAGTTGACGGCGAGCAGTACTTC.

In its sample, this clone was seen a few times. The chain has TRBV19 and TRBJ2-7; TRBD1 matches at 9 bases. The germline CDR1 and CDR2 sequences are LNHDA and SQIVND (reference sequence). This CDR3 comprises 18 residues. Trimming cost V 7 bases and J 4 bases; bases outside gene matches: 20. The CDR3 region is CASTDRDRDPQRVYEQYF. CDR3 DNA sequence: TGTGCCAGTACCGACCGGGACAGGGACCCGCAGCGGGTTTACGAGCAGTACTTC.

The chain joins TRBV28 to TRBJ2-7, with TRBD1 as a possible D gene (5 bases). From germline, CDR1 is MDHEN and CDR2 SYDVKM. The V end lost 6 bases, the J end lost 3 bases, and 15 bases lay between the germline ends. The CDR3 is made up of 14 amino acids. The CDR3 DNA reads TGTGCCAGCAGCTCTTTGTCCGGACACTACGAGCAGTACTTC. This encodes CASSSLSGHYEQYF. Full variable domain (rest looked up from reference TRBV28 and TRBJ2-7): DVKVTQSSRYLVKRTGEKVFLECVQDMDHENMFWYRQDPGLGLRLIYFSYDVKMKEKGDIPEGYSVSREKKERFSLILESASTNQTSMYLCASSSLSGHYEQYFGPGTRLTVT.

V gene TRBV7-8 combines with J gene TRBJ1-5; the D is unclear. Trimming stripped 1 base from V and 7 bases from J, with 5 bases between. Germline CDR1 SGHVS, CDR2 FQNEAQ. The CDR3 is 12 amino acids. The CDR3 sequence is CASSLVGQPQHF. The DNA for the CDR3 is TGTGCCAGCAGCTTAGTGGGCCAGCCCCAGCATTTT.

V is TRBV27 and J is TRBJ1-5, with a weak D call TRBD1 (5 bases). Germline V gene sequence: CDR1 MNHEY, CDR2 SMNVEV (reference sequence). The CDR3 has 14 residues. The V and J ends lost 5 bases and 4 bases respectively, with 12 bases between them. CDR3 amino acids: CASSLRDGNQPQHF. CDR3 nucleotides: TGTGCCAGCAGTCTCCGGGACGGGAATCAGCCCCAGCATTTT.

This chain joins TRBV5-1 and TRBJ1-5, with 7 bases that match TRBD1. The ends lost 1 base at V and 2 bases at J; junction bases unmatched: 12. This CDR3 comprises 18 residues. Germline-derived CDR1 and CDR2 are SGHRS and YFSETQ. The CDR3 DNA sequence: TGCGCCAGCAGCTTGTATCCAGGGGGAAGGGATGGCAATCAGCCCCAGCATTTT. Amino acid sequence: CASSLYPGGRDGNQPQHF.

The chain carries TRBV13 and TRBJ2-5; D may match TRBD1 or TRBD2 (5 bases each). Germline CDR1 PRHDT, CDR2 FYEKMQ (reference sequence). CDR3 size: 15 residues. The V gene lost 5 bases and the J gene lost 1 base, with 14 bases spanning the gap. The CDR3 nucleotides read TGTGCCAGCAGCCCGAGGGACCGCTTCCAAGAGACCCAGTACTTC. This translates into CASSPRDRFQETQYF.

V usage is TRBV7-9 and J usage is TRBJ1-3, with D uncertain. Per the germline V gene, CDR1 is SEHNR and CDR2 is FQNEAQ (reference sequence). The CDR3 consists of 16 residues. V lost 1 base and J lost 1, with 11 bases in between. CDR3 sequence: CASSLEPGWSGNTIYF. CDR3 DNA sequence: TGTGCCAGCAGCTTAGAGCCGGGTTGGTCTGGAAACACCATATATTTT.

The chain recombines TRBV4-2 with TRBJ1-3; TRBD1 is a possible D gene (6 bases). Trimming pared 1 base from V and 0 bases from J, leaving 13 bases between. This CDR3 is built from 17 residues. The germline CDR1 and CDR2 sequences are LGHNA and YNFKEQ. The CDR3 region has the DNA TGTGCCAGCAGCCAAGTAAAGACAGGAAGCTCTGGAAACACCATATATTTT. Translating it yields CASSQVKTGSSGNTIYF.

This chain links TRBV6-6 with TRBJ2-2, with D maybe TRBD2 (6 bases). From germline, CDR1 is MNHNY and CDR2 SVGAGI (reference sequence). The V end was cut by 11 bases, the J end by 5 bases, with 9 bases between. CDR3 length: 11 residues. The CDR3 loop is CAAGGTGELFF. The CDR3 DNA reads as TGTGCCGCCGGGGGTACCGGGGAGCTGTTTTTT.

The CDR3 loop is CASSSQDFSYEQYF. The CDR3 DNA is TGTGCCAGCAGTTCCCAGGACTTCTCCTACGAGCAGTACTTC. This chain links TRBV7-2 with TRBJ2-7; perhaps TRBD2 as D (5 bases). The CDR3 runs to 14 residues. Germline-derived CDR1 and CDR2 are SGHTA and FQGNSA. The V end lost 6 bases, the J end lost 0 bases, and 12 bases lay between the germline ends.

This clone was seen a handful of times. This chain links TRBV19 with TRBJ1-2; 8 bases map to TRBD1. J lost 3 bases, V lost 4 bases, and 7 bases had no gene match. The CDR3 is 15 amino acids. The germline V gene has CDR1 LNHDA and CDR2 SQIVND (reference sequence). The chain's CDR3 is CASSTPGTGDYGYTF. As DNA, the CDR3 is TGTGCCAGTAGTACGCCTGGGACAGGCGACTATGGCTACACCTTC.

J is TRBJ2-3 and V is TRBV5-4, with 14 bases lining up with TRBD2. CDR1 is SGHNT, CDR2 YYREEE, per germline (reference sequence). The CDR3 is 15 residues long. Trimming cost V 4 bases and J 5 bases; bases outside gene matches: 3. CDR3 sequence reads: CASSPGTSGGDTQYF. The CDR3 DNA sequence: TGTGCCAGCAGCCCCGGGACTAGCGGGGGAGATACGCAGTATTTT.

The chain links TRBV9 to TRBJ2-3; 7 nucleotides line up with TRBD1. Germline V gene sequence: CDR1 SGDLS, CDR2 YYNGEE. This CDR3 has 13 amino acids. V was clipped by 3 bases and J by 8 bases; unmatched bases: 6. CDR3 residues: CASSATTGFTQYF. In DNA form, the CDR3 reads TGTGCCAGCAGCGCGACGACAGGGTTTACGCAGTATTTT.

V usage is TRBV27 and J usage is TRBJ2-1, with D tentatively TRBD2 (6 bases). V lost 1 base to trimming and J lost 6 bases, with 10 bases between them. CDR1 MNHEY and CDR2 SMNVEV come from the germline V gene (reference sequence). This CDR3 has 14 residues. CDR3 sequence reads: CASSLYGGGNEQFF. The CDR3 DNA reads TGTGCCAGCAGTTTATACGGGGGAGGCAATGAGCAGTTCTTC.

This chain links TRBV9 with TRBJ2-3; a possible D gene is TRBD2 (6 bases). Germline V lookup: CDR1 SGDLS, CDR2 YYNGEE. Trimming removed 4 bases at V and 3 bases at J, with 30 bases between. The CDR3 is 20 amino acids. The CDR3 is CASSPGFWGGVGDGTDTQYF. The CDR3 DNA is TGTGCCAGCAGCCCCGGGTTTTGGGGCGGGGTAGGGGATGGAACAGATACGCAGTATTTT.

The chain has TRBV7-2 and TRBJ2-3; TRBD2 might be the D (6 bases). The CDR3 is 15 residues long. V was pared by 5 bases and J by 1 base, with 13 bases between. Per the germline V gene, CDR1 is SGHTA and CDR2 is FQGNSA. The CDR3 DNA follows: TGTGCCAGCAGCCCTGAGGGACTTCGCACAGATACGCAGTATTTT. This gives the protein CASSPEGLRTDTQYF.

For the CDR3, the DNA is TGTGCCACCTGGGGGAGAGGGGACAACTATGGCTACACCTTC. Translating gives CATWGRGDNYGYTF. V gene TRBV28 combines with J gene TRBJ1-2, with D perhaps TRBD1 (5 bases). V was trimmed by 10 bases and J by 2 bases, leaving 17 bases between them. The CDR3 totals 14 residues. Germline V lookup: CDR1 MDHEN, CDR2 SYDVKM.

This clone was counted a single time. J is TRBJ2-5 and V is TRBV5-8; D perhaps matches TRBD1 (6 bases). The CDR3 is 16 residues long. V was trimmed by 3 bases and J by 0 bases, leaving 15 bases between them. Germline V gene sequence: CDR1 SGHTS, CDR2 YDEGEE. The CDR3 protein is CASSSGQHLNQETQYF. The CDR3 DNA follows: TGTGCCAGCAGCTCTGGACAGCATCTCAACCAAGAGACCCAGTACTTC.

This clone was counted once. This chain joins TRBV19 and TRBJ1-5; D perhaps matches TRBD1 (6 bases). CDR1 and CDR2 (germline): LNHDA, SQIVND (reference sequence). Trimming pared 2 bases from V and 0 bases from J, leaving 20 bases between. There are 19 residues in the CDR3. This CDR3 reads CASSIRTEQNLYSNQPQHF. The CDR3 bases are TGTGCCAGTAGTATAAGGACAGAACAAAACCTTTATAGCAATCAGCCCCAGCATTTT. Filled out from reference TRBV19 and TRBJ1-5, the complete variable domain reads DGGITQSPKYLFRKEGQNVTLSCEQNLNHDAMYWYRQDPGQGLRLIYYSQIVNDFQKGDIAEGYSVSREKKESFPLTVTSAQKNPTAFYLCASSIRTEQNLYSNQPQHFGDGTRLSIL.

This clone is labeled as large. CDR3 nucleotide sequence: TGTGCCAGCAGCTTAGGAGGGGGCGCCGACACTGAAGCTTTCTTT. Protein product: CASSLGGGADTEAFF. The chain combines TRBV7-6 with TRBJ1-1; 7 nucleotides align to TRBD1. The V and J ends lost 1 base and 3 bases, in that order; junction bases with no gene match: 5. The CDR3 contains 15 residues. CDR1 is SGHVS and CDR2 is FNYEAQ in the germline V gene.

J is TRBJ2-2 and V is TRBV9, with a weak D call TRBD2 (5 bases). Trimming removed 0 bases from V and 1 base from J, with 7 bases in between. CDR3 size: 15 residues. Germline assignment: CDR1 SGDLS and CDR2 YYNGEE. The CDR3 region is CASSVGSGNTGELFF. For the CDR3, the DNA is TGTGCCAGCAGCGTAGGGAGCGGGAACACCGGGGAGCTGTTTTTT.

V gene TRBV7-9 combines with J gene TRBJ2-6, with 10 bases matching TRBD2. The V segment lost 6 bases and the J segment 0 bases; nucleotides outside the gene matches: 8. Germline CDR1 SEHNR, CDR2 FQNEAQ (reference sequence). The CDR3 totals 18 residues. The CDR3 is CASRGSGGVSSGANVLTF. Written as DNA, the CDR3 is TGTGCCAGCAGAGGGAGCGGGGGGGTAAGCTCTGGGGCCAACGTCCTGACTTTC. The variable domain in full, with the rest retrieved from reference TRBV7-9 and TRBJ2-6, is DTGVSQNPRHKITKRGQNVTFRCDPISEHNRLYWYRQTLGQGPEFLTYFQNEAQLEKSRLLSDRFSAERPKGSFSTLEIQRTEQGDSAMYLCASRGSGGVSSGANVLTFGAGSRLTVL.

A note on this clone: This specimen includes other DNA sequences encoding the same CDR3. V gene TRBV5-1 combines with J gene TRBJ1-1; possibly TRBD1 for D (5 bases). Between the trimmed V and J ends, which lost 0 bases and 4 bases, there was a span of 7 bases. Germline assignment: CDR1 SGHRS and CDR2 YFSETQ. This CDR3 is 13 amino acids long. The CDR3 DNA is TGCGCCAGCAGCTTGGGGGGGGGCACTGAAGCTTTCTTT. This encodes CASSLGGGTEAFF.

By proportion, this clone is medium-sized (0.01 to 0.1%). The rearrangement joins TRBV5-4 to TRBJ1-1; D unresolved. Deletions cut 0 bases from V and 2 bases from J, with 5 bases between. The length of the CDR3 is 13 residues. Germline CDR1 and CDR2: SGHNT and YYREEE (reference sequence). The CDR3 coding sequence is TGTGCCAGCAGCTTGGACTTCAACACTGAAGCTTTCTTT. It specifies CASSLDFNTEAFF.